Sequencing of this TCR beta chain was carried out in a study of human T cells and chemical hapten exposure. Study summary: Subjects had 2% DPC placed on roughly 2 cm by roughly 2 cm of upper inner arm skin for sensitization. Application of 0.01% DPC to the upper back was done by patch test, with a reading at 6 days. Chiefly women, the patients showed alopecia areata, totalis or universalis.

At least ten counts were recorded for this clonotype. Germline V gene data show CDR1 as SQVTM and CDR2 as ANQGSEA. Trimming took off 0 bases at V and 0 bases at J, with 6 bases between the two ends. This CDR3 contains 14 residues. TCRdb itself ran the RACE reads through MiXCR, one entry per CDR3 protein. The table includes roughly 90,000 distinct CDR3 sequences, 11% detected once. As for time point: patch test 3, about 24 weeks after DPC sensitization. Treatment meaning: therapeutic diphenylcyclopropenone sensitization with weekly scalp DPC. The receptor was derived from a woman aged 30 to 39 with alopecia areata. Some clones in this sample may be carry-over from other donors' samples. This sample comprised whole blood, obtained in connection with sensitization to the hapten diphenylcyclopropenone (DPC). V gene TRBV29-1 combines with J gene TRBJ1-5; D is perhaps TRBD1 (5 bases). Here the CDR3 DNA reads TGCAGCGTTGAAGACGGGGGTAGCAATCAGCCCCAGCATTTT. This codes for CSVEDGGSNQPQHF.